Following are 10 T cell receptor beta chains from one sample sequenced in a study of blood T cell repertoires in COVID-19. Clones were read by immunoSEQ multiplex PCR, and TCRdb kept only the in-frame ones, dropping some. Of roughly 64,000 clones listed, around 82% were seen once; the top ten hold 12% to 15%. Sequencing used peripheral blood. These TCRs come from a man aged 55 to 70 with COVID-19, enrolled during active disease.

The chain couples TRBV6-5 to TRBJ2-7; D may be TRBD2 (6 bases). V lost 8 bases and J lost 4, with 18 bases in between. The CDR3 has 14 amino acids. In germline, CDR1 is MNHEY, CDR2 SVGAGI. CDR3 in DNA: TGTGCCAGCCGGCGGGGCAGCTCCAGATACGAGCAGTACTTC. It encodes CASRRGSSRYEQYF.

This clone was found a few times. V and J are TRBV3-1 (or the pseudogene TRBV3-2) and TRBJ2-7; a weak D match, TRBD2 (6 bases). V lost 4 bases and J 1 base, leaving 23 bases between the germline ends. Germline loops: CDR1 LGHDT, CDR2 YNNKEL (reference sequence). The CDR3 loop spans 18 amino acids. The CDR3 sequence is CASSPSPLLHGSSYEQYF. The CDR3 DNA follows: TGTGCCAGCAGCCCCTCGCCCTTGCTTCACGGGAGTTCCTACGAGCAGTACTTC.

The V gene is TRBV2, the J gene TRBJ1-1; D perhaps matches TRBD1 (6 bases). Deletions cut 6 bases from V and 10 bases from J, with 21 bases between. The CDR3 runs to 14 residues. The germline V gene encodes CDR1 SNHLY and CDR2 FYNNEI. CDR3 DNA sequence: TGTGCCAGCAGCCGGGGTACAGGGCCGGGAAGAGCTTTCTTT. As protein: CASSRGTGPGRAFF.

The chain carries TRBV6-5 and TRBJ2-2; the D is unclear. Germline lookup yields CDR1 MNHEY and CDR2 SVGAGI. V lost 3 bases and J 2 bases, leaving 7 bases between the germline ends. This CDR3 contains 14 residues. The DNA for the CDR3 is TGTGCCAGCAGTTATAGTATCAACACCGGGGAGCTGTTTTTT. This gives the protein CASSYSINTGELFF.

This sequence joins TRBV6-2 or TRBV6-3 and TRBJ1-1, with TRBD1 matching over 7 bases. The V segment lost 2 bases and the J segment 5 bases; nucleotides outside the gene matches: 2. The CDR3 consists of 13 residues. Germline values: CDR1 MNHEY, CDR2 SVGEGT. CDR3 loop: CASSYRQGTEAFF. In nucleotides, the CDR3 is TGTGCCAGCAGTTACCGACAGGGAACTGAAGCTTTCTTT.

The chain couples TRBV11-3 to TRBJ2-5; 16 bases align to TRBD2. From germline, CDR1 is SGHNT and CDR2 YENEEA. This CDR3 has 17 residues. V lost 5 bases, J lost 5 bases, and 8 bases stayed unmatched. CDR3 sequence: CASSTAGLAGGWETQYF. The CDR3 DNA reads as TGTGCCAGCAGCACCGCGGGACTAGCGGGGGGGTGGGAGACCCAGTACTTC.

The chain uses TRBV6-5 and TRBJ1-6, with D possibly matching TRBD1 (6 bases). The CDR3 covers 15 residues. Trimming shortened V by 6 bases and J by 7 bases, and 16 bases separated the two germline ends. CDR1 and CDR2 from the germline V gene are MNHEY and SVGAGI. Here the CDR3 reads CASRSETGHNSPLHF. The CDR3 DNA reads TGTGCCAGCAGGTCCGAGACAGGCCACAATTCACCCCTCCACTTT.

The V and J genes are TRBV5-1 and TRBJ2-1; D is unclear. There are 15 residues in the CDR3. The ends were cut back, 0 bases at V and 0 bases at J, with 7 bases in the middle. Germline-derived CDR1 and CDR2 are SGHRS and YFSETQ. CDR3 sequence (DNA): TGCGCCAGCAGCTTGGGCCGGAGCTCCTACAATGAGCAGTTCTTC. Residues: CASSLGRSSYNEQFF.

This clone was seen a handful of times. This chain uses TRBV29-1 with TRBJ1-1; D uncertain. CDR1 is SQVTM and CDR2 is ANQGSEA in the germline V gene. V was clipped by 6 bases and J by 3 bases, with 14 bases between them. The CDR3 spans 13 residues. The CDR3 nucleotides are TGCAGCGTGAGATTAACAGAAGACACTGAAGCTTTCTTT. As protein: CSVRLTEDTEAFF.

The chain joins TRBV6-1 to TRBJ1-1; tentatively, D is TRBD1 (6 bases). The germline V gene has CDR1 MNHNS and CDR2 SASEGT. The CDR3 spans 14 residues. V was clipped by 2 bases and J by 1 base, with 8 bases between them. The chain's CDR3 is CASSERTENTEAFF. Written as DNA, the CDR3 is TGTGCCAGCAGTGAACGGACAGAGAACACTGAAGCTTTCTTT.